This T cell receptor beta chain was observed in a study of blood T cells in healthy people across ages. General study points: Compared with aged donors, long-lived donors showed fewer expanded clones, suggesting selection.

This CDR3 has 14 amino acids. Germline V CDR1 and CDR2: LGHDT, YNNKEL (reference sequence). Notes on this clonotype: The target antigen is unknown. A junction boundary mismatches the germline segment, possibly from a read error.

A second about 7 to 12 cycle PCR used barcoded and J-beta primers. One entry per CDR3 protein results from TCRdb running MiXCR on the 5' RACE reads. Here the sample spans 750,000 to 950,000 distinct CDR3 sequences, 29% being singletons. These data were also filed under a second study, of T cells of mothers and their children. That work states: Second-PCR primer M1S introduced sample barcodes and 2-4 random nucleotides.

The sequenced material came from blood. The clonotype comes from a woman in her thirties or forties in good health. The chain recombines TRBV3-1 with TRBJ1-2, with D tentatively TRBD1 (5 bases). CDR3 sequence (DNA): TGTACCAGCAGCCAAGGCCAGGGTCACTATGGCTACACCTTC. It specifies CTSSQGQGHYGYTF.